This T cell receptor beta chain was recovered during a study of blood T cell repertoires in COVID-19. With 2 bases removed from V and 0 bases from J, the gap between germline ends came to 10 bases. This CDR3 is 16 amino acids long. CDR1 is KGHSH, CDR2 LQKENI, per germline. Profiled with immunoSEQ multiplex PCR; TCRdb holds only in-frame clones, not every one. The data hold about 270,000 clones, with nearly 90% observed a single time. Donors in Cohort 3 counted as recovered after two negative PCRs, clearance, or symptom resolution. This clonotype was obtained from a woman aged 55 to 70 who had recovered from COVID-19. The chain joins TRBV18 to TRBJ2-2; no reliable D call. Sequencing was performed on PBMCs or T cells enriched from blood (not recorded which). The CDR3: CASSPGQLTNTGELFF. The DNA of the CDR3 is TGTGCCAGCTCACCAGGTCAACTAACGAACACCGGGGAGCTGTTTTTT.